The 6 T cell receptor beta chains reported below all come from one sample, sequenced in a study of CD8 T cells in ankylosing spondylitis. A single record per CDR3 protein comes from TCRdb applying MiXCR to the 5' RACE reads. The data contain about 840,000 distinct CDR3 sequences, about 12% of them seen just once; the ten biggest clones take up about 0.5%. Whole-study results and caveats: One TCR beta motif, made up of eight highly homologous variants, appeared characteristic of ankylosing spondylitis blood.

Their cognate antigens are unknown. The specimen was blood, either unsorted or a sorted T cell fraction (not recorded which). These receptors were obtained from a male donor with ankylosing spondylitis.

This clonotype was counted a few times. The chain links TRBV7-8 to TRBJ2-1; possible D gene TRBD1, 5 bases. The CDR3 totals 16 residues. CDR1 is SGHVS and CDR2 is FQNEAQ in the germline V gene. Between the trimmed V and J ends, which lost 2 bases and 9 bases, there was a span of 20 bases. CDR3 in DNA: TGTGCCAGCAGCTTACGTCTAGGACAACTACAATCTGAGCAGTTCTTC. Its protein is CASSLRLGQLQSEQFF.

The genes are TRBV20-1 and TRBJ1-1, with TRBD1 as a possible D gene (5 bases). Germline V CDR1 and CDR2: DFQATT, SNEGSKA (reference sequence). V lost 6 bases to trimming and J lost 6 bases, with 14 bases between them. The length of the CDR3 is 12 residues. CDR3 region: CSARPGGAEAFF. CDR3 DNA: TGCAGTGCCCGCCCGGGGGGGGCTGAAGCTTTCTTT.

This clonotype was seen at least ten times. The gene calls are TRBV29-1 and TRBJ2-6; D gene unclear. Germline loops: CDR1 SQVTM, CDR2 ANQGSEA. V lost 3 bases to trimming and J lost 0 bases, with 6 bases between them. CDR3 length equals 14 residues. CDR3 DNA sequence: TGCAGCGTTGATTGGAGCTCTGGGGCCAACGTCCTGACTTTC. It codes for CSVDWSSGANVLTF.

This clonotype was observed a few times. This chain joins TRBV7-2 and TRBJ2-5; D ambiguous. Trimming removed 4 bases from V and 3 bases from J, with 9 bases in between. This CDR3 region has 13 residues. CDR1 is SGHTA and CDR2 is FQGNSA in the germline V gene. The CDR3 DNA reads TGTGCCAGCAGCTCCCCAATCAAAGAGACCCAGTACTTC. Its protein product is CASSSPIKETQYF.

This clonotype was observed a handful of times. This chain uses TRBV18 with TRBJ2-7; 7 nucleotides agree with TRBD1. Per germline, CDR1 KGHSH and CDR2 LQKENI. The CDR3 has 15 residues. Trimming cost V 3 bases and J 0 bases; bases outside gene matches: 5. CDR3 bases: TGTGCCAGCTCACCCCCCGGGACAGTCTCCTACGAGCAGTACTTC. It yields the protein CASSPPGTVSYEQYF.

The chain joins TRBV20-1 to TRBJ1-5, with a possible D match to TRBD1 (6 bases). With 5 bases removed from V and 7 bases from J, the gap between germline ends came to 15 bases. This CDR3 is built from 13 residues. The germline CDR1 and CDR2 sequences are DFQATT and SNEGSKA (reference sequence). The CDR3 bases are TGCAGTGCTCATGAGGGGGAAGGGCAGCCCCAGCATTTT. This encodes CSAHEGEGQPQHF.